This T cell receptor (beta chain) was sequenced during a study of sequential checkpoint blockade in melanoma. About the research overall: Arm A got nivolumab then ipilimumab; arm B the reverse, 1:1. Each arm's sequence ended with maintenance nivolumab.

The assay was immunoSEQ multiplex PCR, and TCRdb's table has in-frame clones only and misses some. This repertoire shows about 4,800 clones, approximately 78% found once; its top ten account for around 67%. Indicated treatment: randomized to nivolumab then ipilimumab (arm A) or the reverse (arm B). Patients had received no earlier DNA-damaging chemotherapy. Live CD3+CD8+ CD19− CD56− cells were sorted from PBMCs. This CDR3 spans 16 amino acids. Germline V gene sequence: CDR1 KGHSH, CDR2 LQKENI. V was pared by 2 bases and J by 3 bases, with 17 bases between. This rearrangement joins TRBV18 to TRBJ2-7; TRBD2 is a possible D gene (5 bases). This sequence originates from a human donor with melanoma. Sequencing was performed on CD8+ T cells sorted from blood (inferred from file names), taken from a patient given nivolumab and ipilimumab in sequence. This CDR3 is CASSPIERKGDYEQYF. CDR3 DNA: TGTGCCAGCTCACCAATTGAGCGAAAGGGAGACTACGAGCAGTACTTC.